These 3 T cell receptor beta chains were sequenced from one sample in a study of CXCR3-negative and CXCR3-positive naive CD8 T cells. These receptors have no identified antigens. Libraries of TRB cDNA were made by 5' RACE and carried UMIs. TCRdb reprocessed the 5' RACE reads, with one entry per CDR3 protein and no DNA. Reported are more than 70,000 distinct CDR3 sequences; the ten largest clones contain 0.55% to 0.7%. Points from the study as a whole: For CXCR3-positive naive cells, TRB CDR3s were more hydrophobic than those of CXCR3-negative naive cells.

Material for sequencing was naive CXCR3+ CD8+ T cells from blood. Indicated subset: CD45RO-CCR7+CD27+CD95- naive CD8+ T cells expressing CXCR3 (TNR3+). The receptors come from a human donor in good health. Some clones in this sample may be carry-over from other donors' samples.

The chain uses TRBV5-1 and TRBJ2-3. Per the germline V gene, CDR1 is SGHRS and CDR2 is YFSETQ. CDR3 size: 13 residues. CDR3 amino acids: CASNPASTDTQYF.

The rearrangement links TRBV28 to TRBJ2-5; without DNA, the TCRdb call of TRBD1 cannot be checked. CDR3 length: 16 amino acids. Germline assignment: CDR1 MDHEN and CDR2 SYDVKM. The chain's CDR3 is CASSLYPTDPQETQYF.

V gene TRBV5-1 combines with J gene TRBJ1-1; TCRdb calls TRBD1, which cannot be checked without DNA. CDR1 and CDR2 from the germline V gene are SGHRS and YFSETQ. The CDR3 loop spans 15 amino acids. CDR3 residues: CASRPETDFYTEAFF.